Listed here are 30 T cell receptor beta chains from one sample, sequenced in a study of blood T cell repertoires in COVID-19. Sequenced by immunoSEQ multiplex PCR; TCRdb stores in-frame clones only, minus some. Found here are a few hundred thousand clones, about 90% of them singletons; the top ten hold 1.2%. Sample: PBMCs or T cells enriched from blood (not recorded which). These receptor sequences come from a human donor in a cohort exposed to, infected with or recovered from COVID-19 (not recorded which). The donor label of this sample is uncertain.

The V gene is TRBV2, the J gene TRBJ2-5; 13 bases line up with TRBD2. The germline gives CDR1 SNHLY, CDR2 FYNNEI. J was trimmed by 0 bases and V by 7 bases; bases with no gene match: 8. The length of the CDR3 is 17 residues. The CDR3 sequence: CASTGTSGAIDQETQYF. CDR3 DNA sequence: TGTGCCAGCACCGGGACTAGCGGGGCGATAGACCAAGAGACCCAGTACTTC.

The genes are TRBV12-5 and TRBJ2-1; possibly TRBD1 for D (6 bases). CDR3 length: 14 residues. CDR1 is LGHNT and CDR2 is FRNRAP in the germline V gene. The V end lost 3 bases, the J end lost 4 bases, and 10 bases lay between the germline ends. The chain's CDR3 is CASGFQGQYNEQFF. The DNA for the CDR3 is TGTGCTAGTGGTTTTCAGGGACAATACAATGAGCAGTTCTTC. Full variable domain (missing parts from reference TRBV12-5 and TRBJ2-1): DARVTQTPRHKVTEMGQEVTMRCQPILGHNTVFWYRQTMMQGLELLAYFRNRAPLDDSGMPKDRFSAEMPDATLATLKIQPSEPRDSAVYFCASGFQGQYNEQFFGPGTRLTVL.

V gene TRBV20-1 combines with J gene TRBJ2-1; TRBD2 aligns across 7 bases. Losses at the gene ends were 3 bases for V and 10 bases for J; bases not matched to a gene: 6. Germline CDR1 and CDR2: DFQATT and SNEGSKA (reference sequence). This CDR3 has 12 residues. The CDR3 region has the DNA TGCAGTGCTAGTAAGAAGGGAGGGGAGCAGTTCTTC. Its protein is CSASKKGGEQFF.

This chain connects TRBV5-1 to TRBJ2-5, with TRBD2 as a possible D gene (5 bases). The V end was cut by 1 base, the J end by 7 bases, with 20 bases between. The CDR3 is 16 amino acids. Germline V gene data show CDR1 as SGHRS and CDR2 as YFSETQ. The CDR3 here is CASSLRGLAQEGTQYF. CDR3 nucleotides: TGCGCCAGCAGCTTGCGGGGTCTAGCTCAAGAGGGGACCCAGTACTTC.

J is TRBJ1-4 and V is TRBV6-5; 7 bases fit TRBD1. The length of the CDR3 is 13 residues. Germline CDR1 reads MNHEY; CDR2 reads SVGAGI. The V and J ends lost 5 bases and 8 bases, in that order; junction bases with no gene match: 5. The CDR3 DNA follows: TGTGCCAGCAGTCAGGGACAGACAGAAAAACTGTTTTTT. Protein sequence: CASSQGQTEKLFF.

This chain links TRBV4-2 with TRBJ2-3; 9 nucleotides line up with TRBD2. Germline V gene lookup returns CDR1 LGHNA and CDR2 YNFKEQ. This CDR3 has 16 amino acids. The V gene end was trimmed by 6 bases and the J gene end by 0 bases; junction bases not matched to a gene: 7. For the CDR3, the DNA is TGTGCCAGCAGGGGTAGCGGGGGCCTGAGCACAGATACGCAGTATTTT. Its protein product is CASRGSGGLSTDTQYF.

This clone was seen more than once but under ten times. The V and J genes are TRBV10-3 and TRBJ1-3; TRBD1 is a possible D gene (6 bases). The CDR3 has 13 amino acids. The germline V and J ends were trimmed by 6 bases and 4 bases, with 10 bases remaining between them. Per germline, CDR1 ENHRY and CDR2 SYGVKD. The CDR3 sequence is CAIRPGEGNTIYF. In DNA form, the CDR3 reads TGTGCCATCAGACCAGGGGAGGGAAACACCATATATTTT.

This chain joins TRBV19 and TRBJ2-7; the match to TRBD1 covers 8 bases. Looked up from germline, CDR1 is LNHDA and CDR2 is SQIVND (reference sequence). The CDR3 length is 14 residues. J was trimmed by 2 bases and V by 6 bases; bases with no gene match: 6. CDR3 in amino acids: CASRPGQDPYEQYF. CDR3 DNA: TGTGCCAGTAGACCGGGACAGGATCCCTACGAGCAGTACTTC.

This chain links TRBV10-3 with TRBJ2-3; maybe TRBD2 (5 bases). The CDR3 length is 16 residues. Between the trimmed V and J ends, which lost 3 bases and 4 bases, there was a span of 17 bases. CDR1 and CDR2 from the germline V gene are ENHRY and SYGVKD. CDR3 coding DNA: TGTGCCATCAGTGACCCCCCCGGGGTAAGGGCAGATACGCAGTATTTT. Translating it yields CAISDPPGVRADTQYF.

This chain joins TRBV6-1 and TRBJ1-1; no clear D gene. Trimming took 4 bases from V and 1 from J, leaving 10 bases between them. CDR1 is MNHNS, CDR2 SASEGT, per germline. The CDR3 runs to 14 residues. The CDR3 nucleotides are TGTGCCAGCAGTGGGGCAGCACAGAACACTGAAGCTTTCTTT. It specifies CASSGAAQNTEAFF.

The chain joins TRBV7-2 to TRBJ1-4, with D perhaps matching TRBD1 (5 bases). The germline CDR1 and CDR2 sequences are SGHTA and FQGNSA. The CDR3 extends over 15 amino acids. Between the trimmed V and J ends, which lost 0 bases and 5 bases, there was a span of 10 bases. For the CDR3, the DNA is TGTGCCAGCAGCTTAGCTGGCCAGGGAAATGAAAAACTGTTTTTT. This codes for CASSLAGQGNEKLFF. Drawing the rest from reference TRBV7-2 and TRBJ1-4, the complete variable domain is GAGVSQSPSNKVTEKGKDVELRCDPISGHTALYWYRQSLGQGLEFLIYFQGNSAPDKSGLPSDRFSAERTGGSVSTLTIQRTQQEDSAVYLCASSLAGQGNEKLFFGSGTQLSVL.

The V call is TRBV30, the J call TRBJ2-2, with D perhaps TRBD1 (6 bases). The CDR3 runs 14 residues. V lost 5 bases to trimming and J lost 7 bases, with 17 bases between them. Germline CDR1 GTSNPN, CDR2 SVGIG (reference sequence). The CDR3 DNA is TGTGCCTGGGGTGCGGTACAGGGAGTCGGGGAGCTGTTTTTT. It encodes CAWGAVQGVGELFF.

The chain is built from TRBV19 and TRBJ1-6; D is undetermined. Germline values: CDR1 LNHDA, CDR2 SQIVND (reference sequence). Trimming removed 4 bases from V and 10 bases from J, with 11 bases in between. This CDR3 is 13 amino acids long. As DNA, the CDR3 is TGTGCCAGTAGTACAGGACTGTTATCACCCCTCCACTTT. Amino acids: CASSTGLLSPLHF.

The gene calls are TRBV7-2 and TRBJ1-6, with TRBD1 matching over 7 bases. CDR1 and CDR2 from the germline V gene are SGHTA and FQGNSA. This CDR3 has 15 amino acids. Unmatched junction bases numbered 9, after V lost 4 bases and J lost 9 bases. In DNA form, the CDR3 reads TGTGCCAGCAGCTCTACTACAGGGGAACGTTCACCCCTCCACTTT. This sequence encodes CASSSTTGERSPLHF.

The chain carries TRBV6-5 and TRBJ1-2; 7 bases align to TRBD1. Germline trimming cut 5 bases from V and 2 bases from J; bases unmatched to any gene: 8. CDR3 length equals 15 residues. Germline lookup yields CDR1 MNHEY and CDR2 SVGAGI. In nucleotides, the CDR3 is TGTGCCAGCAGTAACCAGGGACAGATAAACTATGGCTACACCTTC. This codes for CASSNQGQINYGYTF.

V and J are TRBV5-1 and TRBJ1-1; no definite D call. The CDR3 consists of 13 residues. V was shortened by 0 bases and J by 5 bases, with 8 bases between the two germline ends. Germline CDR1 SGHRS, CDR2 YFSETQ. The CDR3 spells CASSLARETEAFF. The CDR3 coding sequence is TGCGCCAGCAGCTTGGCCCGAGAAACTGAAGCTTTCTTT.

V usage is TRBV24-1 and J usage is TRBJ2-2; perhaps TRBD1 as D (5 bases). Trimming took 3 bases from V and 7 from J, leaving 11 bases between them. CDR3 size: 14 residues. Germline-derived CDR1 and CDR2 are KGHDR and SFDVKD. The DNA of the CDR3 is TGTGCCACCAGTGATGCAGGGTTGGGCGGGGAGCTGTTTTTT. Protein product: CATSDAGLGGELFF.

This chain joins TRBV27 and TRBJ2-3; 9 nucleotides match TRBD2. V shed 5 bases and J 5 bases; nucleotides not matched to a gene: 5. Germline CDR1 reads MNHEY; CDR2 reads SMNVEV (reference sequence). This CDR3 region has 14 residues. The CDR3 DNA follows: TGTGCCAGCAGTGAAGGACTAGCGATAGATACGCAGTATTTT. As protein: CASSEGLAIDTQYF.

This sequence joins TRBV4-1 and TRBJ1-6, with D unresolved. Trimming left V 2 bases short and J 6 bases short, with 14 bases between. CDR1 is MGHRA and CDR2 is YSYEKL in the germline V gene. This CDR3 has 16 residues. In DNA, the CDR3 is TGCGCCAGCAGCCAAATAAGGCAGGCATCTAATTCACCCCTCCACTTT. Translating it yields CASSQIRQASNSPLHF.

The chain carries TRBV7-3 and TRBJ2-1; the D gene is possibly TRBD1 (6 bases). From germline, CDR1 is SGHTA and CDR2 FQGTGA. This CDR3 is 16 amino acids long. Trimming removed 2 bases at V and 5 bases at J, with 16 bases between. This chain's CDR3 is CASSLEVRTADNEQFF. In nucleotides, the CDR3 is TGTGCCAGCAGCTTAGAAGTGAGGACAGCGGACAATGAGCAGTTCTTC.

This chain uses TRBV25-1 with TRBJ1-1; perhaps TRBD1 as D (5 bases). The germline V gene has CDR1 MGHDK and CDR2 SYGVNS. Between the trimmed V and J ends, which lost 6 bases and 2 bases, there was a span of 13 bases. The CDR3 has 14 residues. The CDR3 protein is CASRPHTGNTEAFF. DNA for the CDR3: TGTGCCAGCAGACCCCATACAGGAAACACTGAAGCTTTCTTT.

J is TRBJ1-1 and V is TRBV6-5, with unresolved D. The germline V and J ends were trimmed by 5 bases and 10 bases, with 17 bases remaining between them. The germline gives CDR1 MNHEY, CDR2 SVGAGI. CDR3 length: 13 residues. CDR3 amino acids: CASSTRRAVGAFF. The CDR3 DNA follows: TGTGCCAGCAGTACCAGGAGGGCGGTAGGAGCTTTCTTT.

V gene TRBV2 combines with J gene TRBJ1-1; no reliable D call. The germline V and J ends were trimmed by 3 bases and 0 bases, with 11 bases remaining between them. The length of the CDR3 is 15 residues. CDR1 and CDR2 (germline): SNHLY, FYNNEI. The CDR3 DNA is TGTGCCAGCAGTGAGGCAGTAATAATGAACACTGAAGCTTTCTTT. Protein: CASSEAVIMNTEAFF.

The V gene is TRBV5-6, the J gene TRBJ2-5, with 9 bases identical to TRBD1. There are 15 residues in the CDR3. Trimming cost V 0 bases and J 6 bases; bases outside gene matches: 6. The V gene's germline CDR1 is SGHDT and CDR2 YYEEEE. CDR3 sequence reads: CASSLAGTGQQTQYF. CDR3 in DNA: TGTGCCAGCAGCTTGGCCGGGACAGGGCAACAGACCCAGTACTTC.

The rearrangement uses TRBV7-2 and TRBJ2-5, with TRBD2 identical over 10 bases. The CDR3 has 16 amino acids. With V trimmed by 2 bases and J by 5 bases, 8 bases remained unmatched. Germline assignment: CDR1 SGHTA and CDR2 FQGNSA. The CDR3 nucleotides are TGTGCCAGCAGCTTATTTGGGACTAGCGATACGGAGACCCAGTACTTC. Translated, it gives CASSLFGTSDTETQYF.

This clone has only a few counts. This CDR3 reads CATSSGTDRSPLHF. CDR3 coding DNA: TGTGCCACCAGTTCAGGGACAGATCGGTCACCCCTCCACTTT. The rearrangement links TRBV24-1 to TRBJ1-6; 7 bases match TRBD1. CDR3 size: 14 residues. J was trimmed by 10 bases and V by 6 bases; bases with no gene match: 8. Germline assignment: CDR1 KGHDR and CDR2 SFDVKD.

The gene calls are TRBV5-1 and TRBJ1-1; tentative D call: TRBD1 (5 bases). CDR1 and CDR2 (germline): SGHRS, YFSETQ. The germline V and J ends were trimmed by 4 bases and 1 base, with 14 bases remaining between them. The CDR3 sequence is 15 residues long. CDR3 nucleotides: TGCGCCAGCAGCCCTGCTGGGCAGGGGAACACTGAAGCTTTCTTT. Translation: CASSPAGQGNTEAFF. The full variable domain, completed using reference TRBV5-1 and TRBJ1-1, is KAGVTQTPRYLIKTRGQQVTLSCSPISGHRSVSWYQQTPGQGLQFLFEYFSETQRNKGNFPGRFSGRQFSNSRSEMNVSTLELGDSALYLCASSPAGQGNTEAFFGQGTRLTVV.

V and J are TRBV11-2 and TRBJ1-3; D call uncertain. Germline loops: CDR1 SGHAT, CDR2 FQNNGV. The V and J ends lost 5 bases and 0 bases respectively, with 14 bases between them. The CDR3 contains 16 residues. This CDR3 reads CASSPLRRLSGNTIYF. The DNA of the CDR3 is TGTGCCAGCAGCCCCCTGAGGCGGCTCTCTGGAAACACCATATATTTT.

The chain uses TRBV5-6 and TRBJ1-2; no clear D gene. V was cut by 0 bases and J by 4 bases, with 16 bases left in between. CDR3 length: 16 residues. Germline V CDR1 and CDR2: SGHDT, YYEEEE. For the CDR3, the DNA is TGTGCCAGCAGCTTGGCCCGGCTCCGACGAGGCTATGGCTACACCTTC. Its protein product is CASSLARLRRGYGYTF.

The J gene is TRBJ2-3, the V gene TRBV13; D gene uncertain. The germline CDR1 and CDR2 sequences are PRHDT and FYEKMQ (reference sequence). Trimming stripped 5 bases from V and 6 bases from J, with 9 bases between. The CDR3 spans 12 residues. CDR3 in amino acids: CASSPNRDTQYF. The CDR3 DNA is TGTGCCAGCAGCCCCAACCGGGATACGCAGTATTTT.